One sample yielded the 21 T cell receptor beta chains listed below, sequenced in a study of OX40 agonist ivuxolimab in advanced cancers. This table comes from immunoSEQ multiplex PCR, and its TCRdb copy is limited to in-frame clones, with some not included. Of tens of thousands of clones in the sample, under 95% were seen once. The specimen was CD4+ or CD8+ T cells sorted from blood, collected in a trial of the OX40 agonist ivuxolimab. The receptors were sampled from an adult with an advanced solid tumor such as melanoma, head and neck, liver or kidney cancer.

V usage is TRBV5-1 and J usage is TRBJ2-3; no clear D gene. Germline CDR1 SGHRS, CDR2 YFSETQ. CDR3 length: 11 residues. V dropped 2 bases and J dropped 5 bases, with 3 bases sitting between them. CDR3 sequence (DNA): TGCGCCAGCAGCTTCAGAGATACGCAGTATTTT. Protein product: CASSFRDTQYF.

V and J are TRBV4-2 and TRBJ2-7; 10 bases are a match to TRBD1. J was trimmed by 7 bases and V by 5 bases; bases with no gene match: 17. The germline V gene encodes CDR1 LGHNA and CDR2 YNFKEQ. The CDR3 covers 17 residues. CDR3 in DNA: TGTGCCAGCAGCTTGGTTGGAAGCGGACAGGGGGGACGGGAGCAGTACTTC. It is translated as CASSLVGSGQGGREQYF.

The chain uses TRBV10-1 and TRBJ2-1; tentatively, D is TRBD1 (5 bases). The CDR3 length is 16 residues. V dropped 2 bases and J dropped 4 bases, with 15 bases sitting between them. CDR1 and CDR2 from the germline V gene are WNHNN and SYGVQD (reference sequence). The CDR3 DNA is TGCGCCAGCAGTGAGGGATTACAGGTATTATACAATGAGCAGTTCTTC. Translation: CASSEGLQVLYNEQFF.

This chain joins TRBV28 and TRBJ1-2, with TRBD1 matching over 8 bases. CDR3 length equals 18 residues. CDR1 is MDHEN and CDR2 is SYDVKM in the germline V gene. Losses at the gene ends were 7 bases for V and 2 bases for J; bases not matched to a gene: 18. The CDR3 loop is CASTLNSGRGRENYGYTF. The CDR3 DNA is TGTGCCAGCACCCTTAACAGCGGCAGGGGGCGAGAAAACTATGGCTACACCTTC.

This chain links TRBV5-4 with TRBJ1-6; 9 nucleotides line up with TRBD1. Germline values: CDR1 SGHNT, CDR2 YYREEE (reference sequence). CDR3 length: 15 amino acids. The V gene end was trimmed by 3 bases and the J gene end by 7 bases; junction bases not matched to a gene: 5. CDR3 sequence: CASSWGQGGNSPLHF. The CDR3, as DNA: TGTGCCAGCAGCTGGGGACAGGGTGGGAATTCACCCCTCCACTTT.

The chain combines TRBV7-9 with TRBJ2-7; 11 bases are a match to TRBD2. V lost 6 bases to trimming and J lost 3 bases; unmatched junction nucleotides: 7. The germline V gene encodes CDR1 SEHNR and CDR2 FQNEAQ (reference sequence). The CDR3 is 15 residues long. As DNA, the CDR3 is TGTGCCAGCAGTCGACTAGCGGGACTGGACTACGAGCAGTACTTC. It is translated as CASSRLAGLDYEQYF.

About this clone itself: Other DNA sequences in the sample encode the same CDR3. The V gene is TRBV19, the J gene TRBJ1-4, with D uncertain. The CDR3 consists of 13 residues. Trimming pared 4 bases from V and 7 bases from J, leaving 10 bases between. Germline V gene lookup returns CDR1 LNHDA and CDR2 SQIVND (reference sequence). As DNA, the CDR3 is TGTGCCAGTAGTACCCCCCAAGGTGAAAAACTGTTTTTT. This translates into CASSTPQGEKLFF. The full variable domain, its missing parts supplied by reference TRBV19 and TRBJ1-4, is DGGITQSPKYLFRKEGQNVTLSCEQNLNHDAMYWYRQDPGQGLRLIYYSQIVNDFQKGDIAEGYSVSREKKESFPLTVTSAQKNPTAFYLCASSTPQGEKLFFGSGTQLSVL.

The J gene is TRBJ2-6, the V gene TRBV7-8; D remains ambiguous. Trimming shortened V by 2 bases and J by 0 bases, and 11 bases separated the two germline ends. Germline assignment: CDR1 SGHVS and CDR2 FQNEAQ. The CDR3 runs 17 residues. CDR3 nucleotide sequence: TGTGCCAGCAGCTTATCTGAAGGTGGCTCTGGGGCCAACGTCCTGACTTTC. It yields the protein CASSLSEGGSGANVLTF.

Here the CDR3 DNA reads TGCGCCAGCAGCCAAGATGGCGTATCGAGCTCCTACAATGAGCAGTTCTTC. Translation gives CASSQDGVSSSYNEQFF. V is TRBV4-1 and J is TRBJ2-1; no reliable D call. Looked up from germline, CDR1 is MGHRA and CDR2 is YSYEKL. The CDR3 covers 17 residues. Trimming removed 0 bases from V and 0 bases from J, with 12 bases in between.

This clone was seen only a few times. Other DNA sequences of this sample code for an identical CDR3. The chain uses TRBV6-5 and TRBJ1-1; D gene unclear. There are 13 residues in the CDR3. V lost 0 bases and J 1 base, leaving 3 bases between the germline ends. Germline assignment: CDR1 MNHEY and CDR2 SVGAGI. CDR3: CASSYSRNTEAFF. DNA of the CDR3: TGTGCCAGCAGTTACTCGAGGAACACTGAAGCTTTCTTT.

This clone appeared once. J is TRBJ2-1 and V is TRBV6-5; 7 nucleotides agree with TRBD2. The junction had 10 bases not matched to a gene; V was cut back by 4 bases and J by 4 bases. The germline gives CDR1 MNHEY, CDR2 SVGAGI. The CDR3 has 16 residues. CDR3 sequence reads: CASSSRSGTLYNEQFF. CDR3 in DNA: TGTGCCAGCAGTTCCCGAAGCGGGACCCTGTACAATGAGCAGTTCTTC.

The CDR3 nucleotides read TGTGCCAGTAGTCCAGACCTCAATCAGAGTGGCTACACCTTC. Translating it yields CASSPDLNQSGYTF. The V and J genes are TRBV19 and TRBJ1-2; the D is unclear. Looked up from germline, CDR1 is LNHDA and CDR2 is SQIVND (reference sequence). This CDR3 region has 14 residues. Trimming shortened V by 5 bases and J by 7 bases, and 17 bases separated the two germline ends.

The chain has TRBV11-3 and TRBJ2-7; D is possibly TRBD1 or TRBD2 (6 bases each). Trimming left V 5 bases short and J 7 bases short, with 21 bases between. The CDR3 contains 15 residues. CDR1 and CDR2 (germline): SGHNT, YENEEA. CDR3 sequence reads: CASSPGDGSRGEQYF. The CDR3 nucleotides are TGTGCCAGCAGCCCGGGGGACGGGAGCAGGGGTGAGCAGTACTTC.

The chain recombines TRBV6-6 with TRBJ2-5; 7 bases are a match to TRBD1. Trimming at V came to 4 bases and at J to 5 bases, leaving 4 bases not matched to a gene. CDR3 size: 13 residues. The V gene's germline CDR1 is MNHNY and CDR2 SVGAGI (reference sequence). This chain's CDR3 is CASSSRGQETQYF. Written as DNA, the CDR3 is TGTGCCAGCAGTTCGAGGGGGCAGGAGACCCAGTACTTC.

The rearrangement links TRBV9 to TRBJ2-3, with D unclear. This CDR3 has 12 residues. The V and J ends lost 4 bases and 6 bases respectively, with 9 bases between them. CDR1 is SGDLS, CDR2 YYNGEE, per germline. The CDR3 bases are TGTGCCAGCAGCCTAGGTTTGGATACGCAGTATTTT. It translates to CASSLGLDTQYF. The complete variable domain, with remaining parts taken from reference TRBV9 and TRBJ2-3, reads DSGVTQTPKHLITATGQRVTLRCSPRSGDLSVYWYQQSLDQGLQFLIQYYNGEERAKGNILERFSAQQFPDLHSELNLSSLELGDSALYFCASSLGLDTQYFGPGTRLTVL.

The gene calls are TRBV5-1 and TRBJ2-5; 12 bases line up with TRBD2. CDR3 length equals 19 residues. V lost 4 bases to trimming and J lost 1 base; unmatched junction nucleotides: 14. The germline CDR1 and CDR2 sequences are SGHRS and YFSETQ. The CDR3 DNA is TGCGCCAGCAGCCTCCGCCTAGCGGGGGGGGCTGGGGTCCAAGAGACCCAGTACTTC. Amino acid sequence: CASSLRLAGGAGVQETQYF.

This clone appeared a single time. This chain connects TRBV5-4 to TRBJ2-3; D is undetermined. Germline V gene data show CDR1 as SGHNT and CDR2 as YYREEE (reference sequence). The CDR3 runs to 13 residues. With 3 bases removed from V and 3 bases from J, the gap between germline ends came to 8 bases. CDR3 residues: CASSSYSTDTQYF. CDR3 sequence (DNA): TGTGCCAGCAGCTCGTACTCGACAGATACGCAGTATTTT.

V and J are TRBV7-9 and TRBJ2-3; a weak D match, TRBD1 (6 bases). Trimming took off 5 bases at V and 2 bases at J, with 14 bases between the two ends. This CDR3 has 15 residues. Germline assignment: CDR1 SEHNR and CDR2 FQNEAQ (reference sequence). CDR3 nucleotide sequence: TGTGCCAGCAGCGCCGACAGGCCAAACACAGATACGCAGTATTTT. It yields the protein CASSADRPNTDTQYF.

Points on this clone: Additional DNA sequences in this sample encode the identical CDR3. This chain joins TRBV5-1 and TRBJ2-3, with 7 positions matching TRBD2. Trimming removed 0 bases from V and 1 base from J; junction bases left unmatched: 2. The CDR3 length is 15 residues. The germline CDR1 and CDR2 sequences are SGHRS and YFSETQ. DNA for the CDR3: TGCGCCAGCAGCTTGGGTCTAGCGGGCACAGATACGCAGTATTTT. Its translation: CASSLGLAGTDTQYF.

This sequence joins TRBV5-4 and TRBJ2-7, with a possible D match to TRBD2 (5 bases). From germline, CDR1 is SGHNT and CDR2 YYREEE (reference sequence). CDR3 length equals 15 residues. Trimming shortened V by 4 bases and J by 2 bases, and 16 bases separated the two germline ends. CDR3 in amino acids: CASSRGKPLTYEQYF. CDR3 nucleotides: TGTGCCAGCAGCCGAGGGAAGCCCCTAACCTACGAGCAGTACTTC.

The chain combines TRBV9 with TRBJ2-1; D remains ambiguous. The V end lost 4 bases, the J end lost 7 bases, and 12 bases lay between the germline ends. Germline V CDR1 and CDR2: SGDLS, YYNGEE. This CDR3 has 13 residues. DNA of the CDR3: TGTGCCAGCAGCTCTTTGGTTGGAAATGAGCAGTTCTTC. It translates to CASSSLVGNEQFF. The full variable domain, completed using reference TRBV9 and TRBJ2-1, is DSGVTQTPKHLITATGQRVTLRCSPRSGDLSVYWYQQSLDQGLQFLIQYYNGEERAKGNILERFSAQQFPDLHSELNLSSLELGDSALYFCASSSLVGNEQFFGPGTRLTVL.